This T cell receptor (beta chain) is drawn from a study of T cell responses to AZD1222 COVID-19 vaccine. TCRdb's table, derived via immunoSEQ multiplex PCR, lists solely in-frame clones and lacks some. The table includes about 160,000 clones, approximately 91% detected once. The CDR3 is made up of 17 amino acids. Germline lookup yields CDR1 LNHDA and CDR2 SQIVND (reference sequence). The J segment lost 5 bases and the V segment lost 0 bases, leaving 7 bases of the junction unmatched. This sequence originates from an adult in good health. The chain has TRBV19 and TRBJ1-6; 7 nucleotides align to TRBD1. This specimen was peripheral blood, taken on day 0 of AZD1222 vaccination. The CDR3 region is CASSIDATGRNNSPLHF. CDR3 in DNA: TGTGCCAGTAGTATAGACGCGACAGGGAGAAATAATTCACCCCTCCACTTT.